These T cell receptor beta chains were read from a single sample in a study of cytomegalovirus exposure and HLA in healthy donors. The repertoire was sequenced with immunoSEQ multiplex PCR; TCRdb's copy has only in-frame clones and lacks some. Of some 180,000 clones listed, just over 75% were seen once; the top ten hold about 1.5%. The sequencing sample was made of PBMCs. These receptors were taken from a man aged 18 to 29 in good health and CMV-seronegative. The CDR3 runs from the conserved cysteine through the conserved F or W. Not all rows give a size; the values are once, few, many and, for expanded clones, a class.

CDR3 protein,clone size,V gene
CASSQAGSDYEQYF,-,TRBV4-2
CASSYGRANIPNEQFF,-,TRBV6-5
CASNPESSYNEQFF,few,TRBV2
CASSQDGGFQGATEAFF,-,TRBV4-2
CASSPLGRNTEAFF,-,TRBV7-7
CASSLAEGGARYEQYF,-,TRBV7-9
CASSLSPRATGETQYF,few,TRBV5-1
CASSFSGQETQYF,-,TRBV7-2
CASSLVSPLPADTQYF,-,TRBV7-9
CASSHPTGTSSGYTF,-,TRBV5-6
CASSDTGFYGYTF,-,TRBV6-5